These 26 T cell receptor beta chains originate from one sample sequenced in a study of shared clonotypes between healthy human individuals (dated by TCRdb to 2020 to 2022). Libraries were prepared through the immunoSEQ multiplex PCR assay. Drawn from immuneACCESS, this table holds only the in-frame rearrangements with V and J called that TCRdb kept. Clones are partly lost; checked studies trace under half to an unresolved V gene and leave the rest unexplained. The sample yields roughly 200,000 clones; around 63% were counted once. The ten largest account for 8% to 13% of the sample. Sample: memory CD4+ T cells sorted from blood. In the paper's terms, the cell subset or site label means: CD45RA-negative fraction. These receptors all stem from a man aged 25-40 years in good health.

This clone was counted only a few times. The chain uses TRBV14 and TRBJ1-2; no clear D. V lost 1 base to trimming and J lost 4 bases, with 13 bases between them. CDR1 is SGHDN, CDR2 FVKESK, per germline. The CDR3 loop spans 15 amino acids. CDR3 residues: CASSQGSSRLYGYTF. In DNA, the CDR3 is TGTGCCAGCAGCCAAGGGAGTTCCCGACTCTATGGCTACACCTTC.

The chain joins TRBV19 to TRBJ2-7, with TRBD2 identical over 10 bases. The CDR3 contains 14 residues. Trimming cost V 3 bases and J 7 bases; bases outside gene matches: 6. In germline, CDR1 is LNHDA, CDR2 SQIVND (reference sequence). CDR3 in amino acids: CASSISGRAEEQYF. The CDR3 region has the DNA TGTGCCAGTAGTATCAGCGGGAGGGCGGAAGAGCAGTACTTC.

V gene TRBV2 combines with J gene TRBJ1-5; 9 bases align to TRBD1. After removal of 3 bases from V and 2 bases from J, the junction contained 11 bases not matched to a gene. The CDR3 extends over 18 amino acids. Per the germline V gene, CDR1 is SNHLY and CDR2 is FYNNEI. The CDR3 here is CASSDPQGARNRNQPQHF. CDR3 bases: TGTGCCAGCAGTGATCCACAGGGGGCGCGTAATCGCAATCAGCCCCAGCATTTT.

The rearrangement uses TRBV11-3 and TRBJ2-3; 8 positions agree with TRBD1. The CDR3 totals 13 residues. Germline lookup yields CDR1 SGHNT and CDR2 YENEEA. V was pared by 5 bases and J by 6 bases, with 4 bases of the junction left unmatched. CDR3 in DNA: TGTGCCAGCAGCCCTAGGGACAGGGATACGCAGTATTTT. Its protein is CASSPRDRDTQYF.

CDR3 sequence (DNA): TGCAGCGTTGTAGGGGGGTACGAGCAGTACTTC. Translating it yields CSVVGGYEQYF. The genes are TRBV29-1 and TRBJ2-7; TRBD1 or TRBD2 may be the D gene (6 bases each). V lost 4 bases to trimming and J lost 4 bases, with 8 bases between them. Per germline, CDR1 SQVTM and CDR2 ANQGSEA. The CDR3 is made up of 11 amino acids.

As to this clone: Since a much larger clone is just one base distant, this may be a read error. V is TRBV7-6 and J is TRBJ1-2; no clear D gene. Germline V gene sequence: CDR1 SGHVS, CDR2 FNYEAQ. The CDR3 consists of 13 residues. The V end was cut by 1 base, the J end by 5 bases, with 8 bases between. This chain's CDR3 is CASSLEPVYGYTF. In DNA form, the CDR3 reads TGTGCCAGCAGCTTAGAACCCGTATATGGCTACACCTTC.

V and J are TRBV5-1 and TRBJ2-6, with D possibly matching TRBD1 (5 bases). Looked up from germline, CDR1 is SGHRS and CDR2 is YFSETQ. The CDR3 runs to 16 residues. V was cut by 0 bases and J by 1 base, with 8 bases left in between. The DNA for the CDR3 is TGCGCCAGCAGCTTGGAACAGGCTTCTGGGGCCAACGTCCTGACTTTC. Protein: CASSLEQASGANVLTF.

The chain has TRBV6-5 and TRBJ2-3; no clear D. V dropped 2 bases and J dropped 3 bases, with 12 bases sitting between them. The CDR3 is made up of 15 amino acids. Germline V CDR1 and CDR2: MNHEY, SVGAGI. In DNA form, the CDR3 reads TGTGCCAGCAGTTACGGTGCCGGCCATACAGATACGCAGTATTTT. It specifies CASSYGAGHTDTQYF.

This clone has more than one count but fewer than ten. The CDR3 region has the DNA TGTGCCAGCAGTCAGGGGGCACGGCAGCCCCAGCATTTT. This codes for CASSQGARQPQHF. The chain uses TRBV11-2 and TRBJ1-5, with 8 bases identical to TRBD1. In germline, CDR1 is SGHAT, CDR2 FQNNGV. This CDR3 has 13 residues. Trimming cost V 6 bases and J 7 bases; bases outside gene matches: 5.

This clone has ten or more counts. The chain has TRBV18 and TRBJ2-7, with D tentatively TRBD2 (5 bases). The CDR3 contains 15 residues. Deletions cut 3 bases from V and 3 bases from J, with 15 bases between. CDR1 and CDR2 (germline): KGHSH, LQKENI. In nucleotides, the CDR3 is TGTGCCAGCTCACCTACCCGGACTGGCGACTACGAGCAGTACTTC. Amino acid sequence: CASSPTRTGDYEQYF.

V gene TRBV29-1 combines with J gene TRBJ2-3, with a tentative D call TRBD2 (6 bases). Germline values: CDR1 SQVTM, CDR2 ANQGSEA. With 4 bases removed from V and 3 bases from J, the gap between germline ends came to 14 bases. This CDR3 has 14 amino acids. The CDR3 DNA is TGCAGCGTTGGGCGGGACTTGGGAACAGATACGCAGTATTTT. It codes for CSVGRDLGTDTQYF.

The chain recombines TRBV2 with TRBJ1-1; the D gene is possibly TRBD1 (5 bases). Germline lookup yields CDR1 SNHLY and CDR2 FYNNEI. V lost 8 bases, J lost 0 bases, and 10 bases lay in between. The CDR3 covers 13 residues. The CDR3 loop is CASGQGMNTEAFF. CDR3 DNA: TGTGCCAGCGGGCAGGGCATGAACACTGAAGCTTTCTTT.

Here the CDR3 DNA reads TGTGCCAGCGGGGCAGCGGGGGGTTCCAAAAACATTCAGTACTTC. Translation: CASGAAGGSKNIQYF. This chain connects TRBV28 to TRBJ2-4, with TRBD2 matching over 9 bases. Germline V lookup: CDR1 MDHEN, CDR2 SYDVKM. This CDR3 has 15 residues. Trimming at V came to 8 bases and at J to 2 bases, leaving 7 bases not matched to a gene.

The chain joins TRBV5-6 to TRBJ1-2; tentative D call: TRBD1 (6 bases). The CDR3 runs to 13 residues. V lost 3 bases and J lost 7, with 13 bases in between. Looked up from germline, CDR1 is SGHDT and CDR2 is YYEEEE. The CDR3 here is CASSYAGGSGYTF. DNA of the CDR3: TGTGCCAGCAGCTATGCTGGGGGCAGTGGCTACACCTTC. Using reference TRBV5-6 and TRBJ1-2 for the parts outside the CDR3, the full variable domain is DAGVTQSPTHLIKTRGQQVTLRCSPKSGHDTVSWYQQALGQGPQFIFQYYEEEERQRGNFPDRFSGHQFPNYSSELNVNALLLGDSALYLCASSYAGGSGYTFGSGTRLTVV.

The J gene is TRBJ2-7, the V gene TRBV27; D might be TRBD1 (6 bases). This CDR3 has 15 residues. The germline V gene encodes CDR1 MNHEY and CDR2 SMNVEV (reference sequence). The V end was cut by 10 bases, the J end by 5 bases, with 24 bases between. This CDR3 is CATMTGTQAKNEQYF. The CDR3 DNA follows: TGTGCCACCATGACCGGGACACAAGCTAAGAACGAGCAGTACTTC.

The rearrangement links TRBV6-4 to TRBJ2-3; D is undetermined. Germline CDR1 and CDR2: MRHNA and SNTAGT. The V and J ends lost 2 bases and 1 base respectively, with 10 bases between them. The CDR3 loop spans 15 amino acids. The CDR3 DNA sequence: TGTGCCAGCAGTGACCGCTCGGGTCGCACAGATACGCAGTATTTT. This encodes CASSDRSGRTDTQYF.

In DNA, the CDR3 is TGTGCCACCCTATATGGTATGGGGGATGAGCAGTTCTTC. It is translated as CATLYGMGDEQFF. The chain employs TRBV2 and TRBJ2-1; tentatively, D is TRBD1 or TRBD2 (5 bases each). There are 13 residues in the CDR3. V lost 10 bases to trimming and J lost 8 bases, with 18 bases between them. Germline V gene sequence: CDR1 SNHLY, CDR2 FYNNEI.

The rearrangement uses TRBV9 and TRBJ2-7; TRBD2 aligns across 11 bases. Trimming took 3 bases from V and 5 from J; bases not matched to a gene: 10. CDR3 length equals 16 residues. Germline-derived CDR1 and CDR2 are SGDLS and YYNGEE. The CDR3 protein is CASSEKTSGKFHEQYF. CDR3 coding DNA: TGTGCCAGCAGCGAGAAGACTAGCGGGAAGTTCCACGAGCAGTACTTC.

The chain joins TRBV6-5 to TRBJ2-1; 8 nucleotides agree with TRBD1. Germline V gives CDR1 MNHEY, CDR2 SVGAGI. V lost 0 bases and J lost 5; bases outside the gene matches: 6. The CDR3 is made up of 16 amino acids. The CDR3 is CASSYSGTGYDNEQFF. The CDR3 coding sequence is TGTGCCAGCAGTTACTCCGGGACAGGCTACGACAATGAGCAGTTCTTC.

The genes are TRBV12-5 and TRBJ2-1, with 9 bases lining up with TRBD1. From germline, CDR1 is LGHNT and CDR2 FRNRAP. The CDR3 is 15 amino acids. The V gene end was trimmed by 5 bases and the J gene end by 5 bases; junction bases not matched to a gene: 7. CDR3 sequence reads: CASGATGGKDNEQFF. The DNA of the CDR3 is TGTGCTAGTGGTGCGACAGGGGGGAAAGACAATGAGCAGTTCTTC.

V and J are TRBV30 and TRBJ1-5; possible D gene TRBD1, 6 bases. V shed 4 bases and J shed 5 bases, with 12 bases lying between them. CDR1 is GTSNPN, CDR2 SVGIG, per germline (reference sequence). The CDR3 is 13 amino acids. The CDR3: CAWNREGDQPQHF. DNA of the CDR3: TGTGCCTGGAATAGAGAGGGGGATCAGCCCCAGCATTTT. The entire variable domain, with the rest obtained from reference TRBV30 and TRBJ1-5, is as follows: SQTIHQWPATLVQPVGSPLSLECTVEGTSNPNLYWYRQAAGRGLQLLFYSVGIGQISSEVPQNLSASRPQDRQFILSSKKLLLSDSGFYLCAWNREGDQPQHFGDGTRLSIL.

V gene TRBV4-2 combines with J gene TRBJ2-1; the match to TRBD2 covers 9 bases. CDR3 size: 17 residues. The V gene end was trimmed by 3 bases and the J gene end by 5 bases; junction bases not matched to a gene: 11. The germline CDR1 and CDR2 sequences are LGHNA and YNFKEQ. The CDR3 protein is CASSHVDLAGYNNEQFF. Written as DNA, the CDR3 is TGTGCCAGCAGCCATGTCGATCTAGCGGGATATAACAATGAGCAGTTCTTC.

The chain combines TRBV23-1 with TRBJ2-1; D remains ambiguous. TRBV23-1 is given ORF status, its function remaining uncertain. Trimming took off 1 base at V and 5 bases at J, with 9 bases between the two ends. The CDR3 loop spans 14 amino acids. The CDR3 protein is CASSQLDGHNEQFF. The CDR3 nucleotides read TGCGCCAGCAGTCAATTGGACGGACACAATGAGCAGTTCTTC.

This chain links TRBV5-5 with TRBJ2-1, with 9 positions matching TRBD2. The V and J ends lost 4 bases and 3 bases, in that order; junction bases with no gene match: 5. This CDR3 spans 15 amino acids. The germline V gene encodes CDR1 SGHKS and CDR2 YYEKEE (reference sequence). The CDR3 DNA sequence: TGTGCCAGCAGCGCGACTAGCGGTCTCTACAATGAGCAGTTCTTC. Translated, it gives CASSATSGLYNEQFF.

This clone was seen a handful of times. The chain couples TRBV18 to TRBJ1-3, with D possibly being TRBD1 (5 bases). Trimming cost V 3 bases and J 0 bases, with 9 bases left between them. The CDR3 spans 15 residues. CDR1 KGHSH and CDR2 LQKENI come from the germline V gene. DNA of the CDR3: TGTGCCAGCTCACCCTCCGGGACCTCTGGAAACACCATATATTTT. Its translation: CASSPSGTSGNTIYF.

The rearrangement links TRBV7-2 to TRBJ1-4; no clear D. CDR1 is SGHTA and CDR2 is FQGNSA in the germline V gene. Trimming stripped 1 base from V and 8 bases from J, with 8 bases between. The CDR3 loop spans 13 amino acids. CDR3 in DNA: TGTGCCAGCAGCTTAGTACGGCAGGAAAAACTGTTTTTT. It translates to CASSLVRQEKLFF.